The rows below give T cell receptor beta chains drawn from one sample of a study of blood T cell repertoires in COVID-19. Profiling relied on immunoSEQ multiplex PCR, and the TCRdb table lists in-frame clones only, not all of them. The table has fewer than 300,000 clones, 87% seen once. Input material: peripheral blood. The receptors were gathered from a woman in her thirties or forties who had recovered from COVID-19. Each CDR3 is given with its conserved first and last residue. The order of the fields is D gene, clone size, V gene, J gene, CDR3 protein, CDR3 DNA. D genes are given only for firm matches. Size is omitted from some rows. Given values are once, few, many or a class for expanded clones.

.	.	TRBV30	TRBJ2-1	CAWSSSGAYNEQFF	TGTGCCTGGAGTTCTTCGGGGGCCTACAATGAGCAGTTCTTC
.	.	TRBV30	TRBJ1-1	CAGGRSTEAFF	TGTGCCGGGGGGAGGAGCACTGAAGCTTTCTTT
.	.	TRBV6-5	TRBJ2-1	CASSLSGSNEQFF	TGTGCCAGCAGTTTATCCGGGTCCAATGAGCAGTTCTTC
.	.	TRBV5-5	TRBJ1-2	CASSLGPYFYYGYTF	TGTGCCAGCAGCTTGGGGCCGTATTTTTACTATGGCTACACCTTC
TRBD1	.	TRBV2	TRBJ2-7	CASSGRGTGYF	TGTGCCAGCAGTGGACGGGGGACAGGGTACTTC
TRBD1	.	TRBV10-3	TRBJ2-2	CAISEVFFRDRRQERGSGELFF	TGTGCCATCAGTGAGGTTTTTTTTCGGGACAGGCGTCAAGAACGTGGTTCCGGGGAGCTGTTTTTT
.	.	TRBV5-1	TRBJ2-5	CASSFLQRNRVGETQYF	TGCGCCAGCAGCTTCCTCCAGCGGAACAGGGTAGGAGAGACCCAGTACTTC
.	.	TRBV6-5	TRBJ1-2	CASSYSEGVGGYTF	TGTGCCAGCAGTTACTCGGAAGGGGTTGGTGGCTACACCTTC
TRBD1	.	TRBV11-2	TRBJ1-3	CASSGRPTGVGNTIYF	TGTGCCAGCAGCGGTAGACCGACAGGGGTTGGAAACACCATATATTTT
TRBD1	.	TRBV4-3	TRBJ1-1	CASSQEQGVRTEAFF	TGCGCCAGCAGCCAAGAACAGGGGGTAAGGACTGAAGCTTTCTTT
.	.	TRBV4-3	TRBJ1-2	CASSQERTGDYGYTF	TGCGCCAGCAGCCAAGAGAGGACGGGGGACTATGGCTACACCTTC
TRBD2	.	TRBV5-4	TRBJ2-3	CASSWAGGPKDTQYF	TGTGCCAGCAGCTGGGCGGGGGGTCCTAAGGATACGCAGTATTTT
TRBD1	.	TRBV4-1	TRBJ1-2	CASSQYRGQGGYGYTF	TGCGCCAGCAGCCAGTACAGGGGGCAGGGGGGCTATGGCTACACCTTC
.	few	TRBV29-1	TRBJ1-2	CSVSTGVTNYGYTF	TGCAGCGTTTCGACAGGAGTTACTAACTATGGCTACACCTTC
.	.	TRBV5-8	TRBJ2-1	CASSLAPGRAYNEQFF	TGTGCCAGCAGCTTGGCCCCGGGAAGGGCCTACAATGAGCAGTTCTTC
TRBD2	.	TRBV7-2	TRBJ2-2	CASSHPRGGVTGELFF	TGTGCCAGCAGCCACCCGCGGGGGGGCGTCACCGGGGAGCTGTTTTTT
.	.	TRBV20-1	TRBJ1-1	CSASSAGRNTEAFF	TGCAGTGCTAGTTCCGCAGGAAGGAACACTGAAGCTTTCTTT